This T cell receptor beta chain comes out of a study of control samples from healthy donors and cancer patients (dated by TCRdb to between 2020 and 2021). The CDR3 sequence holds 13 residues, the cysteine and phenylalanine included. Only the CDR3 portion is preserved as DNA: 39 bases, with reading frame beginning at the first base. V is shortened by 7 bases, J by 8 bases, and the region joining them spans 17 bases. Reading the germline V gene gives CDR1 MDHEN and CDR2 SYDVKM. Concerning this clone itself: Its antigen remains unidentified. Nothing much larger sits one base from this clone, and base qualities are not available.

Receptors were amplified or captured by the immunoSEQ multiplex PCR assay. TCRdb carries this immuneACCESS record with in-frame sequences only. Its versions omit some clonotypes, under half of them owing to an unresolved V gene in the studies checked, with the rest unexplained. Here the sample has about 120,000 clones; 80% to 95% occur a single time. The top ten hold about 7.2% of the sample. The sequence is built from TRBV28 and TRBJ1-2; confidence is insufficient to name the D gene. The specimen sequenced was blood. This TCR came from a woman under 30 in good health. The DNA sequence is given as TGTGCCAGCACCACCGGAGCCGTTTGGGGCTACACCTTC. Its translation reads: CASTTGAVWGYTF.